This T cell receptor beta chain appears in the sequencing data of a study of circulating and synovial CD4+ cells in juvenile arthritis. Study-level points and caveats: Bulk blood CD4 samples held at least an order of magnitude more or fewer genomes than CPL. Compared with bulk blood, circulating pathogenic-like lymphocytes shared substantially more CDR3 sequences with synovial T cells.

As regards this clone: The antigen is not known.

Sequenced samples came from active juvenile idiopathic arthritis patients. This CDR3 spans 14 amino acids. The V gene end was trimmed by 4 bases and the J gene end by 4 bases; junction bases not matched to a gene: 4. Looked up from germline, CDR1 is LGHNA and CDR2 is YSLEER. Clones were read by immunoSEQ multiplex PCR, and TCRdb kept only the in-frame ones, dropping some. Here the sample spans about 14,000 clones, roughly 83% being singletons. The clonotype originates from a human patient with juvenile idiopathic arthritis. Some clones in this sample may be carry-over from other donors' samples. This chain joins TRBV4-3 and TRBJ1-2, with 9 nucleotides matching TRBD1. Sequencing was carried out using CD4+ T cells from synovial fluid. The CDR3 sequence is CASSPQGAGYGYTF. CDR3 nucleotides: TGCGCCAGCAGCCCACAGGGGGCTGGCTATGGCTACACCTTC.